The sequence of this TCR beta chain was determined in a study of a mutant IDH1 vaccine in newly diagnosed glioma. Study as a whole: Across weeks 1, 3, 5, 7, 11, 15, 19 and 23, patients received a vaccination each time, eight in all. Treated patients, averaging 40.4 years, were about 60% male and roughly 38% female. Receipt of radiotherapy, temozolomide, or both preceded the study, and most received both. Study conclusions and caveats: Around 93% of patients showed vaccine-induced immune responses across multiple MHC alleles.

The sample's time point: week 5, during vaccination. Vaccination comprised doses that each held 300 ug of mutant IDH1 20-mer peptide, plus topical imiquimod. Germline V gene lookup returns CDR1 SGHNT and CDR2 YYREEE (reference sequence). CDR3 length: 13 amino acids. Produced via immunoSEQ multiplex PCR; TCRdb's table is partial and in-frame only. The repertoire holds roughly 50,000 clones, with about 80% as singletons. About this clone: Its target is unknown.

The rearrangement links TRBV5-4 to TRBJ2-5, with D uncertain. Near its end, the DNA agrees better with TRBJ2-7, so the J call may be wrong. This clonotype was sampled from a man between 25 and 39 years old with glioma. The sequencing used PBMCs, collected from a glioma patient whose treatment included an IDH1 peptide vaccine. The CDR3 loop is CASSEGPSYEQYF. CDR3 coding DNA: TGTGCCAGTTCTGAAGGACCATCCTACGAGCAGTACTTC.